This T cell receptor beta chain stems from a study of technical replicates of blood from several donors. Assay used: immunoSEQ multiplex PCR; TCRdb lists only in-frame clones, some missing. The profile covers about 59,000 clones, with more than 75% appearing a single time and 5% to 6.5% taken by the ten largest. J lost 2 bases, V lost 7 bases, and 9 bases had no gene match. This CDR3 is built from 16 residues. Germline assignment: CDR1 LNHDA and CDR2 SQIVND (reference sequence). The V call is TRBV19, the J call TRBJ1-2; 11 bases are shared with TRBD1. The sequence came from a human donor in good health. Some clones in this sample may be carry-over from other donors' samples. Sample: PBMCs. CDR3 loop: CASTAGQGGTNYGYTF. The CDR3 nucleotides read TGTGCCAGTACAGCGGGACAGGGGGGTACAAACTATGGCTACACCTTC.